Below are 26 T cell receptor beta chains sequenced from a single sample in a study of Ad26.COV2.S vaccination and SARS-CoV-2 variants. Method: immunoSEQ multiplex PCR; TCRdb's copy keeps in-frame clones and lacks some. Altogether 350,000 to 500,000 clones are present, 80% to 95% being singletons, with the ten largest covering about 4.4%. The sample's treatment: about 20 received Ad26.COV2.S at low or high dose, single or two shots; several received placebo; per-sample allocation not given. Specimens were obtained on day 63 following the first vaccine or placebo injection. Source: peripheral blood, taken in a trial of Ad26.COV2.S vaccine versus placebo. The receptors stem from a person between 18 and 65 years old who received the Ad26.COV2.S COVID-19 vaccine or a placebo.

The chain employs TRBV13 and TRBJ2-1, with 8 positions matching TRBD2. Germline values: CDR1 PRHDT, CDR2 FYEKMQ (reference sequence). The CDR3 covers 18 residues. Losses at the gene ends were 0 bases for V and 4 bases for J; bases not matched to a gene: 11. CDR3 protein: CASSLGGGLAGPYNEQFF. CDR3 in DNA: TGTGCCAGCAGCTTAGGTGGTGGGCTAGCGGGTCCTTACAATGAGCAGTTCTTC.

The rearrangement links TRBV29-1 to TRBJ2-7, with a possible D match to TRBD2 (6 bases). Germline CDR1 SQVTM, CDR2 ANQGSEA. The CDR3 length is 13 residues. V lost 3 bases and J 4 bases, leaving 13 bases between the germline ends. In DNA form, the CDR3 reads TGCAGCGTTGAGGTCGGGGGTTCATACGAGCAGTACTTC. It codes for CSVEVGGSYEQYF.

This rearrangement joins TRBV5-6 to TRBJ2-7; D call uncertain. The CDR3 is 13 amino acids. CDR1 SGHDT and CDR2 YYEEEE come from the germline V gene. With 0 bases removed from V and 6 bases from J, the gap between germline ends came to 10 bases. The CDR3 nucleotides are TGTGCCAGCAGCTTGGTCCAAGGGATCGAGCAGTACTTC. This codes for CASSLVQGIEQYF.

The rearrangement joins TRBV7-9 to TRBJ2-5, with D perhaps matching TRBD2 (6 bases). CDR1 SEHNR and CDR2 FQNEAQ come from the germline V gene (reference sequence). Between the trimmed V and J ends, which lost 6 bases and 2 bases, there was a span of 19 bases. The CDR3 spans 16 residues. The CDR3 DNA reads as TGTGCCAGCAGGTACTCCGGGAGATCCGGGCAAGAGACCCAGTACTTC. Amino acids: CASRYSGRSGQETQYF.

The chain links TRBV7-2 to TRBJ1-2; D gene uncertain. The V end was cut by 5 bases, the J end by 8 bases, with 15 bases between. The CDR3 covers 13 residues. Germline CDR1 SGHTA, CDR2 FQGNSA. CDR3 residues: CASSPNRDGGYTF. The CDR3 DNA reads TGTGCCAGCAGCCCAAACAGAGACGGGGGCTACACCTTC.

The chain couples TRBV24-1 to TRBJ2-3; the match to TRBD2 covers 14 bases. CDR1 and CDR2 from the germline V gene are KGHDR and SFDVKD. The length of the CDR3 is 18 residues. V was pared by 4 bases and J by 3 bases, with 8 bases of the junction left unmatched. This CDR3 reads CATSDPGTSGSLTDTQYF. The CDR3 region has the DNA TGTGCCACCAGTGACCCAGGGACTAGCGGGAGTTTGACAGATACGCAGTATTTT.

J is TRBJ1-1 and V is TRBV12-3 or TRBV12-4; a weak D match, TRBD1 (6 bases). The CDR3 extends over 12 amino acids. V was pared by 6 bases and J by 11 bases, with 16 bases between. CDR3 loop: CASSGQTGFAFF. DNA of the CDR3: TGTGCCAGCAGCGGACAAACAGGGTTCGCTTTCTTT.

The CDR3 here is CASSLMAGANVLTF. In DNA form, the CDR3 reads TGTGCCAGTAGCCTCATGGCTGGGGCCAACGTCCTGACTTTC. V gene TRBV19 combines with J gene TRBJ2-6; D is uncertain. The V gene lost 6 bases and the J gene lost 2 bases, with 8 bases spanning the gap. Germline assignment: CDR1 LNHDA and CDR2 SQIVND (reference sequence). The CDR3 totals 14 residues.

This rearrangement joins TRBV5-1 to TRBJ1-6, with D unresolved. The V end lost 3 bases, the J end lost 8 bases, and 15 bases lay between the germline ends. Germline V gene lookup returns CDR1 SGHRS and CDR2 YFSETQ. The CDR3 has 15 residues. The CDR3 loop is CASSSRLTSYSPLHF. The CDR3 DNA sequence: TGCGCCAGCAGCTCGAGACTGACAAGTTATTCACCCCTCCACTTT.

The chain employs TRBV28 and TRBJ2-3; D might be TRBD1 (6 bases). The CDR3 covers 15 residues. CDR1 and CDR2 (germline): MDHEN, SYDVKM. Trimming stripped 2 bases from V and 1 base from J, with 10 bases between. The CDR3 spells CASSLTRQGTDTQYF. As DNA, the CDR3 is TGTGCCAGCAGTTTAACGAGACAGGGCACAGATACGCAGTATTTT.

The chain carries TRBV14 and TRBJ2-1; D gene ambiguous. CDR1 is SGHDN and CDR2 is FVKESK in the germline V gene. The CDR3 loop spans 14 amino acids. Trimming pared 4 bases from V and 1 base from J, leaving 8 bases between. The CDR3 DNA sequence: TGTGCCAGCAGCCCCAGACTTTCCTACAATGAGCAGTTCTTC. Translation gives CASSPRLSYNEQFF.

The chain uses TRBV7-2 and TRBJ2-5; TRBD2 matches 7 bases. Germline V CDR1 and CDR2: SGHTA, FQGNSA. V gave up 3 bases and J gave up 5 bases; unmatched junction bases: 6. The CDR3 sequence is 14 residues long. The CDR3: CASSFRLAQETQYF. The CDR3, as DNA: TGTGCCAGCAGCTTCCGACTAGCTCAGGAGACCCAGTACTTC. Full variable domain (missing parts from reference TRBV7-2 and TRBJ2-5): GAGVSQSPSNKVTEKGKDVELRCDPISGHTALYWYRQSLGQGLEFLIYFQGNSAPDKSGLPSDRFSAERTGGSVSTLTIQRTQQEDSAVYLCASSFRLAQETQYFGPGTRLLVL.

The CDR3 region has the DNA TGTGCCAGCAGCTCCCCTTCTAGCGTCCGCACAGATACGCAGTATTTT. Protein: CASSSPSSVRTDTQYF. V gene TRBV5-4 combines with J gene TRBJ2-3, with a weak D call TRBD2 (6 bases). This CDR3 has 16 residues. V lost 3 bases and J lost 1, with 15 bases in between. From germline, CDR1 is SGHNT and CDR2 YYREEE (reference sequence). Using reference TRBV5-4 and TRBJ2-3 for the parts outside the CDR3, the full variable domain is ETGVTQSPTHLIKTRGQQVTLRCSSQSGHNTVSWYQQALGQGPQFIFQYYREEENGRGNFPPRFSGLQFPNYSSELNVNALELDDSALYLCASSSPSSVRTDTQYFGPGTRLTVL.

The chain employs TRBV29-1 and TRBJ2-3; TRBD2 might be the D (5 bases). V gave up 4 bases and J gave up 2 bases, with 19 bases separating them. The CDR3 sequence is 16 residues long. Germline assignment: CDR1 SQVTM and CDR2 ANQGSEA. The CDR3 sequence is CSVVLVPIRDTDTQYF. The DNA of the CDR3 is TGCAGCGTTGTTTTGGTGCCAATTCGGGACACAGATACGCAGTATTTT.

This rearrangement joins TRBV9 to TRBJ1-4; D might be TRBD1 (6 bases). The ends were cut back, 3 bases at V and 2 bases at J, with 11 bases in the middle. The CDR3 runs to 15 residues. Germline loops: CDR1 SGDLS, CDR2 YYNGEE. The CDR3 DNA reads TGTGCCAGCAGCGCGGGGGGGCGGACTAATGAAAAACTGTTTTTT. Its translation: CASSAGGRTNEKLFF.

The gene calls are TRBV6-6 and TRBJ2-7, with TRBD1 matching 8 bases. The CDR3 totals 14 residues. V was clipped by 8 bases and J by 4 bases; unmatched bases: 10. From germline, CDR1 is MNHNY and CDR2 SVGAGI (reference sequence). Here the CDR3 reads CASRTFRGQYEQYF. The CDR3 DNA follows: TGTGCCAGCCGGACCTTCAGGGGGCAGTACGAGCAGTACTTC.

J is TRBJ1-6 and V is TRBV7-2; no firm D call. The V gene's germline CDR1 is SGHTA and CDR2 FQGNSA. V lost 4 bases and J 4 bases, leaving 8 bases between the germline ends. The CDR3 has 14 residues. CDR3: CASSSPGYNSPLHF. CDR3 sequence (DNA): TGTGCCAGCAGCTCTCCGGGGTATAATTCACCCCTCCACTTT.

V and J are TRBV3-1 (or the pseudogene TRBV3-2) and TRBJ2-3, with D maybe TRBD1 (5 bases). Germline CDR1 LGHDT, CDR2 YNNKEL (reference sequence). V lost 2 bases and J lost 9, with 12 bases in between. The CDR3 covers 13 residues. CDR3 bases: TGTGCCAGCAGCCAATTAGGGGCATTAACGCAGTATTTT. Amino acid sequence: CASSQLGALTQYF.

A remark on this clone: The sample holds other DNA sequences that translate to the same CDR3. In DNA form, the CDR3 reads TGTGCCAGCTCTCTTACAGGGGGCACCTACGAGCAGTACTTC. It encodes CASSLTGGTYEQYF. The chain joins TRBV18 to TRBJ2-7; 9 bases align to TRBD1. The ends lost 6 bases at V and 2 bases at J; junction bases unmatched: 5. Germline V lookup: CDR1 KGHSH, CDR2 LQKENI. This CDR3 is built from 14 residues.

The CDR3 loop reads CAITSRGENSPLHF. CDR3 in DNA: TGTGCCATCACCTCTAGGGGGGAAAATTCACCCCTCCACTTT. The chain links TRBV10-3 to TRBJ1-6; perhaps TRBD1 as D (6 bases). The CDR3 runs 14 residues. Trimming stripped 7 bases from V and 7 bases from J, with 14 bases between. Germline lookup yields CDR1 ENHRY and CDR2 SYGVKD.

V and J are TRBV7-2 and TRBJ2-3; 8 positions match TRBD1. After removal of 5 bases from V and 0 bases from J, the junction contained 4 bases not matched to a gene. The CDR3 loop spans 15 amino acids. Germline lookup yields CDR1 SGHTA and CDR2 FQGNSA. The CDR3 region is CASSPRTGSTDTQYF. CDR3 coding DNA: TGTGCCAGCAGCCCAAGGACAGGGAGCACAGATACGCAGTATTTT.

Points on this clone: The same CDR3 also results from other DNA sequences found in this sample. V usage is TRBV7-9 and J usage is TRBJ2-7, with unresolved D. With 1 base removed from V and 3 bases from J, the gap between germline ends came to 7 bases. The germline V gene has CDR1 SEHNR and CDR2 FQNEAQ (reference sequence). The CDR3 spans 13 residues. Written as DNA, the CDR3 is TGTGCCAGCAGCTTAGTAGGGAACTACGAGCAGTACTTC. It yields the protein CASSLVGNYEQYF.

This CDR3 reads CASSSGPGQGGGEYF. The CDR3 DNA is TGTGCCAGCAGCTCCGGGCCGGGACAGGGCGGAGGGGAGTACTTC. V and J are TRBV5-4 and TRBJ2-5, with TRBD1 matching 9 bases. The junction had 15 bases not matched to a gene; V was cut back by 3 bases and J by 12 bases. Germline V gene lookup returns CDR1 SGHNT and CDR2 YYREEE (reference sequence). The CDR3 sequence is 15 residues long.

This clone was picked up one time. This chain links TRBV7-9 with TRBJ2-1; TRBD2 matches at 13 bases. Trimming took 3 bases from V and 4 from J; bases not matched to a gene: 6. This CDR3 contains 17 residues. The germline CDR1 and CDR2 sequences are SEHNR and FQNEAQ (reference sequence). The chain's CDR3 is CASSFPPGLAGYNEQFF. The CDR3 DNA sequence: TGTGCCAGCAGCTTCCCCCCGGGACTAGCGGGGTACAATGAGCAGTTCTTC.

The V gene is TRBV6-5, the J gene TRBJ2-2; D is undetermined. Germline V lookup: CDR1 MNHEY, CDR2 SVGAGI. The V end lost 5 bases, the J end lost 1 base, and 11 bases lay between the germline ends. CDR3 length equals 15 residues. CDR3 region: CASSTGLGNTGELFF. In DNA form, the CDR3 reads TGTGCCAGCAGTACTGGGCTAGGGAACACCGGGGAGCTGTTTTTT.

This clone was recorded once. The rearrangement uses TRBV5-4 and TRBJ2-2; perhaps TRBD2 as D (5 bases). This CDR3 contains 14 residues. Germline CDR1 SGHNT, CDR2 YYREEE (reference sequence). V lost 4 bases to trimming and J lost 5 bases, with 12 bases between them. The CDR3 sequence: CASSQSGLTGELFF. DNA of the CDR3: TGTGCCAGCAGCCAGAGCGGATTGACCGGGGAGCTGTTTTTT.